This T cell receptor (beta chain) originates from a study of blood T cell repertoires in COVID-19. As for the study in general: Italy, Spain and the United States were the sources of the convalescent and acute COVID-19 samples.

Germline CDR1 reads LGHNA; CDR2 reads YNFKEQ. CDR3 length: 14 residues. The ends lost 4 bases at V and 10 bases at J; junction bases unmatched: 5. Sequencing used immunoSEQ multiplex PCR; TCRdb keeps in-frame clones, though not all of them. This table has approximately 360,000 clones, more than 70% appearing once. Sequences were obtained from peripheral blood. This rearrangement joins TRBV4-2 to TRBJ1-6, with 9 bases that match TRBD1. This TCR derives from a man between 35 and 55 years old with acute or convalescent COVID-19. CDR3 DNA sequence: TGTGCCAGCAGCCCAGAGACAGGGGGGTCACCCCTCCACTTT. Translating gives CASSPETGGSPLHF.